This entry features one T cell receptor (beta chain) sequence. The data were obtained in a study of blood T cell repertoires in COVID-19. Whole-study context: Sites in the United States, Italy and Spain provided acute and convalescent COVID-19 samples. The cDNA or gDNA used as material had been derived from T cells, B-cell-depleted T cells, or PBMCs.

Germline V gene data show CDR1 as LNHDA and CDR2 as SQIVND (reference sequence). Trimming took off 3 bases at V and 3 bases at J, with 12 bases between the two ends. The CDR3 totals 14 residues. Methods used by the authors: The authors estimated nucleated cell counts from reference gene primer amplification. The data were produced by immunoSEQ multiplex PCR, yet TCRdb's version contains in-frame clones alone and is incomplete. The V and J calls and clone size come from that table; D and trimming were worked out from the DNA. The data hold about 280,000 clones, with about 82% observed a single time. The rearrangement joins TRBV19 to TRBJ2-7, with D maybe TRBD1 (7 bases). The receptor comes from a man aged 45 to 65 with active or convalescent COVID-19. The sequencing input was peripheral blood. The CDR3 sequence is CASSMGGQIYEQYF. The CDR3 region has the DNA TGTGCCAGTAGTATGGGGGGACAGATCTACGAGCAGTACTTC.